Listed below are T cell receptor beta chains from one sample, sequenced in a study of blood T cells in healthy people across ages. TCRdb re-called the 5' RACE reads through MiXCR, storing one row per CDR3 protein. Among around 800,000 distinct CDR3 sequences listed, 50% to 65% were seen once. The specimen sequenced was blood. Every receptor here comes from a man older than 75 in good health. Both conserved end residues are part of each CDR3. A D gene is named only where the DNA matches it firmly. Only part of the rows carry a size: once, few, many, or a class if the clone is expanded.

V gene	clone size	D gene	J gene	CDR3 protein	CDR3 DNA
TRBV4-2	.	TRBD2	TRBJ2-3	CASSQVLAGVVRRYAYF	TGTGCCAGCAGCCAAGTCCTAGCGGGAGTGGTTAGGAGATACGCGTATTTT
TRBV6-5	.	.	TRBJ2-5	CASSWSPYRQETQYF	TGTGCCAGCAGTTGGTCACCGTATAGACAAGAGACCCAGTACTTC
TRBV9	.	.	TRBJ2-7	CASSVGDLQPRQYF	TGTGCCAGCAGCGTAGGCGATTTACAGCCGAGGCAGTACTTC
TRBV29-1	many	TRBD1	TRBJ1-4	CSVLDRVREKLFF	TGCAGCGTTTTGGACAGGGTCCGCGAAAAACTGTTTTTT
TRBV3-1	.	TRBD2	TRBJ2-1	CASSQRGGRASYNEQFF	TGTGCCAGCAGCCAGAGGGGCGGGAGGGCCTCCTACAATGAGCAGTTCTTC
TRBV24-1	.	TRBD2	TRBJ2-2	CATSRTSGSTGELFF	TGTGCCACCAGTCGGACTAGCGGGAGCACCGGGGAGCTGTTTTTT
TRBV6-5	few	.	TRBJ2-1	CASSYPGGSGYNEQFF	TGTGCCAGCAGTTACCCCGGTGGTAGCGGCTACAATGAGCAGTTCTTC
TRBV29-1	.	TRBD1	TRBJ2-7	CSVEGTGPPYEQYF	TGCAGCGTTGAAGGGACAGGGCCTCCCTACGAGCAGTACTTC
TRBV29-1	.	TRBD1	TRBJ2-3	CSVERTGNSGRYAYF	TGCAGCGTTGAACGGACAGGGAACTCAGGCAGATACGCGTATTTT
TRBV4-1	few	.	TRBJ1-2	CASSPTQGNYGYTF	TGCGCCAGCAGCCCCACCCAGGGGAACTATGGCTACACCTTC
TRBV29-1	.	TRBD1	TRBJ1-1	CASPGQGYTEAFF	TGCGCGAGTCCGGGACAGGGGTACACTGAAGCTTTCTTT
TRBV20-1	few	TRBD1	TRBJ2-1	CSARGDRLYNEQFF	TGCAGTGCTAGAGGGGACAGGCTGTACAATGAGCAGTTCTTC
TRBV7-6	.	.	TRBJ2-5	CASSLPSNRGAGTQYF	TGTGCCAGCAGTCTTCCGAGCAACCGGGGGGCGGGGACCCAGTACTTC
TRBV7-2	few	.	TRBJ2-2	CASSLARGGELFF	TGTGCCAGCAGCTTAGCGCGGGGCGGGGAGCTGTTTTTT
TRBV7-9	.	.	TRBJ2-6	CASSALISGANVLTF	TGTGCCAGCAGCGCCCTAATCTCTGGGGCCAACGTCCTGACTTTC
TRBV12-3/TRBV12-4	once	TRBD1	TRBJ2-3	CASRGTEHRYAYF	TGTGCCAGCAGGGGGACAGAGCACAGATACGCGTATTTT
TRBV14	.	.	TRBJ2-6	CASSQRTPAMSRANVLTF	TGTGCCAGCAGCCAGAGGACACCCGCGATGAGTAGGGCCAACGTCCTGACTTTC
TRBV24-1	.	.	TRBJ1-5	CATSDSGAGNQPQHF	TGTGCCACCAGTGATTCAGGTGCGGGCAATCAGCCCCAGCATTTT
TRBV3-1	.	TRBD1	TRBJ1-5	CASSQGTGGRSNQPQHF	TGTGCCAGCAGCCAGGGGACAGGGGGTCGTAGCAATCAGCCCCAGCATTTT
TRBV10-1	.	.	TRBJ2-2	CASSENTGELFF	TGCGCCAGCAGTGAAAACACCGGGGAGCTGTTTTTT
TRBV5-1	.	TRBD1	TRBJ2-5	CASSPGQGVWETQYF	TGCGCCAGCAGCCCGGGACAGGGGGTTTGGGAGACCCAGTACTTC
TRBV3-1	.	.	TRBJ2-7	CASSQATLLDEQYF	TGTGCCAGCAGCCAAGCCACCCTGTTGGACGAGCAGTACTTC
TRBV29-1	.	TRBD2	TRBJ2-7	CSVREGPEQYF	TGCAGCGTCCGGGAGGGGCCCGAGCAGTACTTC
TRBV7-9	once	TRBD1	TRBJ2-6	CASSRPPGTVPSGANVLTF	TGTGCCAGCAGCCGCCCCCCCGGGACAGTTCCCTCTGGGGCCAACGTCCTGACTTTC
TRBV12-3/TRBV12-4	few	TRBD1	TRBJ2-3	CASSFGTGGSTDTQYF	TGTGCCAGCAGTTTCGGGACAGGGGGTTCAACAGATACGCAGTATTTT
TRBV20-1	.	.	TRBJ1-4	CSAPDRTNEKLFF	TGCAGTGCCCCCGACAGAACTAATGAAAAACTGTTTTTT
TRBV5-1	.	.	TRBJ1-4	CASSGGREPRGEKLFF	TGCGCCAGCAGCGGCGGACGGGAGCCGAGGGGTGAAAAACTGTTTTTT
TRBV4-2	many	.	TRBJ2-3	CASSQEGSTDTQYF	TGTGCCAGCAGCCAAGAAGGTTCCACAGATACGCAGTATTTT
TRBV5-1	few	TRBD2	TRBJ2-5	CASSLSGRSQETQYF	TGCGCCAGCAGCTTAAGCGGGAGGTCCCAAGAGACCCAGTACTTC